One sample yielded the 9 T cell receptor beta chains listed below, sequenced in a study of cytomegalovirus exposure and HLA in healthy donors. 60 Vbeta and 13 Jbeta primers were used in PCR. Assay: immunoSEQ multiplex PCR; the TCRdb copy retains only in-frame clones and omits some. The repertoire holds around 99,000 clones, with roughly 69% as singletons. What was sequenced was PBMCs. The receptors originated from a woman in her sixties or seventies in good health and CMV-seropositive.

This sequence joins TRBV15 and TRBJ2-3, with 10 bases fitting TRBD1. Trimming at V came to 3 bases and at J to 2 bases, leaving 8 bases not matched to a gene. From germline, CDR1 is LNHNV and CDR2 YYDKDF (reference sequence). This CDR3 is 17 amino acids long. The CDR3 reads CATSSWRTGGNTDTQYF. Written as DNA, the CDR3 is TGTGCCACCAGCAGCTGGCGGACAGGGGGAAACACAGATACGCAGTATTTT.

The chain is built from TRBV7-2 and TRBJ1-5; a weak D match, TRBD1 (5 bases). Germline V lookup: CDR1 SGHTA, CDR2 FQGNSA. Trimming removed 0 bases from V and 9 bases from J, with 12 bases in between. This CDR3 has 14 residues. Written as DNA, the CDR3 is TGTGCCAGCAGCTTAGCTTCACTCCAGGGGCCCCAGCATTTT. It specifies CASSLASLQGPQHF.

The V call is TRBV4-1, the J call TRBJ2-3, with 15 bases fitting TRBD2. The CDR3 runs to 18 residues. After removal of 4 bases from V and 3 bases from J, the junction contained 8 bases not matched to a gene. CDR1 and CDR2 (germline): MGHRA, YSYEKL. The CDR3 reads CASSLRTSGGAGTDTQYF. DNA of the CDR3: TGCGCCAGCAGCCTTAGGACTAGCGGGGGGGCGGGAACAGATACGCAGTATTTT.

Worth noting for this clone: The same CDR3 arises from other DNA sequences in this sample as well. The rearrangement uses TRBV6-5 and TRBJ1-1; D possibly corresponds to TRBD1 (5 bases). The CDR3 has 15 amino acids. Trimming stripped 7 bases from V and 1 base from J, with 16 bases between. CDR1 is MNHEY and CDR2 is SVGAGI in the germline V gene. The CDR3, as DNA: TGTGCCAGCACCAGGCAGGGTACAGGGAACACTGAAGCTTTCTTT. The encoded protein is CASTRQGTGNTEAFF.

The genes are TRBV5-1 and TRBJ2-2; D possibly corresponds to TRBD2 (5 bases). The CDR3 consists of 15 residues. Germline V CDR1 and CDR2: SGHRS, YFSETQ. Trimming took off 5 bases at V and 3 bases at J, with 14 bases between the two ends. CDR3 amino acids: CASRLRAGYTGELFF. For the CDR3, the DNA is TGCGCCAGCAGATTGAGGGCGGGTTACACCGGGGAGCTGTTTTTT.

This clone has only a few counts. The V call is TRBV7-9, the J call TRBJ1-1, with a tentative D call TRBD1 (6 bases). V was trimmed by 1 base and J by 4 bases, leaving 10 bases between them. Germline V gene lookup returns CDR1 SEHNR and CDR2 FQNEAQ (reference sequence). The CDR3 has 14 amino acids. CDR3 DNA: TGTGCCAGCAGCTTAGACAGGGCTAGCACTGAAGCTTTCTTT. Its protein is CASSLDRASTEAFF.

This clone was seen more than once but under ten times. The chain recombines TRBV4-1 with TRBJ1-3; 9 positions match TRBD1. Per germline, CDR1 MGHRA and CDR2 YSYEKL. CDR3 size: 19 residues. The trim removed 1 base at V and 8 bases at J, leaving 18 bases unmatched. CDR3 in DNA: TGCGCCAGCAGCCAAGGCCTTCGTTGGGGACAGGGAGAGGCGGACACCATATATTTT. Its protein product is CASSQGLRWGQGEADTIYF.

The chain is built from TRBV30 and TRBJ1-5; possibly TRBD1 for D (5 bases). The CDR3 loop spans 13 amino acids. Looked up from germline, CDR1 is GTSNPN and CDR2 is SVGIG (reference sequence). Deletions cut 4 bases from V and 5 bases from J, with 12 bases between. CDR3 DNA sequence: TGTGCCTGGACTAACGGGGGAGATCAGCCCCAGCATTTT. Encoded protein: CAWTNGGDQPQHF.

V and J are TRBV7-2 and TRBJ1-1; D is perhaps TRBD1 (6 bases). The CDR3 loop spans 14 amino acids. The germline gives CDR1 SGHTA, CDR2 FQGNSA. Trimming stripped 5 bases from V and 4 bases from J, with 14 bases between. This CDR3 is CASSQTGGPTEAFF. For the CDR3, the DNA is TGTGCCAGCAGCCAGACGGGGGGGCCCACTGAAGCTTTCTTT.